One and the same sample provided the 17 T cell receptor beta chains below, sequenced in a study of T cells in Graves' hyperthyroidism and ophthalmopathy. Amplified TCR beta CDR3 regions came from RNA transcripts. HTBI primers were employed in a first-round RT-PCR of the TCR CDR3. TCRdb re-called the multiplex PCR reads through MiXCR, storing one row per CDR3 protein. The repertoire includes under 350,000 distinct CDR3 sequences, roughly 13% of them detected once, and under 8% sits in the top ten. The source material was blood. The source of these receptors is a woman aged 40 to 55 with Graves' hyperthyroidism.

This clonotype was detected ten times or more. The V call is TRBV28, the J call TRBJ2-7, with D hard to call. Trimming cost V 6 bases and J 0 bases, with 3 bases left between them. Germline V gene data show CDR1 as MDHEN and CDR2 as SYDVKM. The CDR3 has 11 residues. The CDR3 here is CASRSSYEQYF. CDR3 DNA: TGTGCCAGCAGGAGCTCCTACGAGCAGTACTTC.

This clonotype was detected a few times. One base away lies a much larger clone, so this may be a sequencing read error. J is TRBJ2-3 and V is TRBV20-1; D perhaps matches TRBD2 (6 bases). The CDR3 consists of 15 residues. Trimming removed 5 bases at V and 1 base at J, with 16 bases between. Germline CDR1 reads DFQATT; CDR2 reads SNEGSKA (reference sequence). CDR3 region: CSAGGGFGGTDTQYF. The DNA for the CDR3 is TGCAGTGCTGGGGGAGGTTTCGGTGGCACAGATACGCAGTATTTT.

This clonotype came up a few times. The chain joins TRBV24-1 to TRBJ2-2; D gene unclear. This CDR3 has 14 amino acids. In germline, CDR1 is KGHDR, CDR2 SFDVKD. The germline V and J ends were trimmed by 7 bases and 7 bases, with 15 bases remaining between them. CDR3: CATSVAGPDGELFF. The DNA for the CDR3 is TGTGCCACCAGCGTCGCCGGGCCGGACGGGGAGCTGTTTTTT.

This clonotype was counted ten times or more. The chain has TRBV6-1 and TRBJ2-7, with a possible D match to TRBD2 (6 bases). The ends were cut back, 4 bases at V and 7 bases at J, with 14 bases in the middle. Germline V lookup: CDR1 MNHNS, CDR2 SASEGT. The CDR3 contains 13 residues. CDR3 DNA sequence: TGTGCCAGCAGTGTAGCTAGCGCTAATGAGCAGTACTTC. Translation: CASSVASANEQYF.

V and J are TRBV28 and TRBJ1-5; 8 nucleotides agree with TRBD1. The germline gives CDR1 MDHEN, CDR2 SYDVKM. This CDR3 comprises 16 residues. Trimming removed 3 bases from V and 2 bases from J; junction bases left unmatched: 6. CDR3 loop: CASSLWTGSGNQPQHF. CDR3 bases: TGTGCCAGCAGTTTGTGGACAGGGAGTGGCAATCAGCCCCAGCATTTT.

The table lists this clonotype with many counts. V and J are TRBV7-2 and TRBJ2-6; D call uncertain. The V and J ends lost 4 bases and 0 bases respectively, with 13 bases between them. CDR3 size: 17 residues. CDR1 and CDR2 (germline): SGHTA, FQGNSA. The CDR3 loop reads CASSSKGGNSGANVLTF. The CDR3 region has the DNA TGTGCCAGCAGCTCCAAAGGCGGAAACTCTGGGGCCAACGTCCTGACTTTC.

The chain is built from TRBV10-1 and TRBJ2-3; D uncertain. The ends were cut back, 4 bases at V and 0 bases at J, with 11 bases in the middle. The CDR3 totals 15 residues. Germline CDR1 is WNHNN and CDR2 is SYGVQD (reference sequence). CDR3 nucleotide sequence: TGCGCCAGCAGTGCGGGCCTCTTGAGCACAGATACGCAGTATTTT. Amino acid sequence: CASSAGLLSTDTQYF.

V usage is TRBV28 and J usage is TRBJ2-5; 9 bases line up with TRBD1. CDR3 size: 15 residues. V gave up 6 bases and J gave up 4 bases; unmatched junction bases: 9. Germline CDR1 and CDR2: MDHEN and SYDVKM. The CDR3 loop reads CASRGGDRDVETQYF. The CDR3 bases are TGTGCCAGCAGGGGAGGGGACAGGGATGTAGAGACCCAGTACTTC.

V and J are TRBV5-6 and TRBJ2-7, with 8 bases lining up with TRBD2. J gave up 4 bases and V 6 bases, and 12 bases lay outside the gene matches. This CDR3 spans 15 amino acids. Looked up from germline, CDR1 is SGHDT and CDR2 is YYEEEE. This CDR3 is CASTSPVAGLYEQYF. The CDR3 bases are TGTGCCAGCACCTCTCCTGTAGCGGGATTATACGAGCAGTACTTC.

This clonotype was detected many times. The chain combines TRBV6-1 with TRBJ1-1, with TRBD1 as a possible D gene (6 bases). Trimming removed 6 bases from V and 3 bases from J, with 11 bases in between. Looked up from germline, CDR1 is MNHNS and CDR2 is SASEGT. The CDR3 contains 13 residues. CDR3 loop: CASRNREDTEAFF. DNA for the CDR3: TGTGCCAGCAGAAACAGGGAAGACACTGAAGCTTTCTTT.

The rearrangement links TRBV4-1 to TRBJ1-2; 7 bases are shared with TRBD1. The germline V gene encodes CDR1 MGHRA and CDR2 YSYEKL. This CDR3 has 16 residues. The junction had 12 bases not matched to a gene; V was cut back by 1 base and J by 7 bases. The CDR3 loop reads CASSQVEGASMGGYTF. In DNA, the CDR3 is TGCGCCAGCAGCCAAGTGGAGGGGGCATCTATGGGTGGCTACACCTTC.

This CDR3 is CASAKKGAGLVLYEQYF. The CDR3 DNA reads as TGTGCCAGCGCAAAAAAGGGAGCGGGATTAGTCCTCTACGAGCAGTACTTC. V gene TRBV11-3 combines with J gene TRBJ2-7, with TRBD2 matching over 7 bases. V lost 8 bases and J lost 3; bases outside the gene matches: 19. This CDR3 is 17 amino acids long. Germline CDR1 SGHNT, CDR2 YENEEA. The variable domain in full, completed from reference TRBV11-3 and TRBJ2-7, reads EAGVVQSPRYKIIEKKQPVAFWCNPISGHNTLYWYLQNLGQGPELLIRYENEEAVDDSQLPKDRFSAERLKGVDSTLKIQPAELGDSAVYLCASAKKGAGLVLYEQYFGPGTRLTVT.

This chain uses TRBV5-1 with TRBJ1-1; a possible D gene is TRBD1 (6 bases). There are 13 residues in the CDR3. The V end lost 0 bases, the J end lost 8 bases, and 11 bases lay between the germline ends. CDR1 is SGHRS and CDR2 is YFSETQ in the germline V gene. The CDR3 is CASSLDKTGEAFF. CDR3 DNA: TGCGCCAGCAGCTTGGACAAGACAGGCGAAGCTTTCTTT.

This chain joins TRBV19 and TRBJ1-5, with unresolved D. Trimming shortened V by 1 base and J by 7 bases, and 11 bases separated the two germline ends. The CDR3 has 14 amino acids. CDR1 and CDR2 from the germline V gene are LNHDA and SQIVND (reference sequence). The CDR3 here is CASSIAGKGQPQHF. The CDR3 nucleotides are TGTGCCAGTAGTATAGCCGGGAAGGGCCAGCCCCAGCATTTT. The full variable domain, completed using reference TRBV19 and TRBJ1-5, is DGGITQSPKYLFRKEGQNVTLSCEQNLNHDAMYWYRQDPGQGLRLIYYSQIVNDFQKGDIAEGYSVSREKKESFPLTVTSAQKNPTAFYLCASSIAGKGQPQHFGDGTRLSIL.

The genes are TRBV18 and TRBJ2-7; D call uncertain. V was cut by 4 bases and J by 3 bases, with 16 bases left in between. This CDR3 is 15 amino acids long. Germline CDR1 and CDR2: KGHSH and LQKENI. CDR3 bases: TGTGCCAGCTCACAAACACAAGTGATCGACTACGAGCAGTACTTC. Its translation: CASSQTQVIDYEQYF.

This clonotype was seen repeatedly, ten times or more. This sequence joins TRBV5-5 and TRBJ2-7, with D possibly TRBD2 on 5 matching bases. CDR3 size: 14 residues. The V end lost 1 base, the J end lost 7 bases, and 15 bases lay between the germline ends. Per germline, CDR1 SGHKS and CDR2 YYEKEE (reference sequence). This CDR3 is CASSLPSDSGEQYF. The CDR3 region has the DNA TGTGCCAGCAGCTTGCCGTCCGACTCGGGGGAGCAGTACTTC.

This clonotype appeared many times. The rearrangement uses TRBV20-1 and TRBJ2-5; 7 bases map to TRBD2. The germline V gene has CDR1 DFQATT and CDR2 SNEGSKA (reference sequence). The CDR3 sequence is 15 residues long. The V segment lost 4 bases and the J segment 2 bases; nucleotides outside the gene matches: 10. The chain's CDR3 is CSAKRVQRGQETQYF. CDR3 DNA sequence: TGCAGTGCTAAAAGAGTCCAGCGGGGACAAGAGACCCAGTACTTC.